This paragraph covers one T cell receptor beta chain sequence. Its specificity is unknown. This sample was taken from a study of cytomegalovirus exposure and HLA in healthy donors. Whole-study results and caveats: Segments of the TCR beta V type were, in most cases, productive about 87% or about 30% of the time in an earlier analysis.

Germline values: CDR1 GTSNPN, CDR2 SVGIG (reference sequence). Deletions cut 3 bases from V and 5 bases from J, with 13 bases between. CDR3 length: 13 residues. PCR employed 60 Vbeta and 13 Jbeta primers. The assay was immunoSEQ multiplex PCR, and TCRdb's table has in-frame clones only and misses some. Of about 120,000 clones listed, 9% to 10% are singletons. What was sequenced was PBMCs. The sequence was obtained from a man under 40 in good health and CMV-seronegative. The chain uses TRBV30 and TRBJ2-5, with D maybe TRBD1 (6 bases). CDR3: CAWRGAGTETQYF. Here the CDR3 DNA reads TGTGCCTGGAGGGGGGCCGGTACGGAGACCCAGTACTTC.